Below, one TCR beta chain is given with its context. The data were produced by immunoSEQ multiplex PCR, yet TCRdb's version contains in-frame clones alone and is incomplete. Counted here are about 140,000 clones, approximately 90% occurring once; the ten biggest clones make up 2.5% to 4%. The CDR3 sequence is 11 residues long. V shed 6 bases and J shed 12 bases, with 15 bases lying between them. The data belong to a study of T cell responses to AZD1222 COVID-19 vaccine. The chain combines TRBV12-3 or TRBV12-4 with TRBJ2-7, with unresolved D. This TCR derives from an adult who received the AZD1222 COVID-19 vaccine. Sequences were derived from peripheral blood, sampled 28 days after the second AZD1222 dose. This chain's CDR3 is CASSPEGPMYF. The CDR3 DNA sequence: TGTGCCAGCAGCCCGGAAGGACCCATGTACTTC.